The clone carrying this T cell receptor beta chain was seen a handful of times. The source of the sample is a study of memory CD4+ T cells and cytomegalovirus serostatus. Study as a whole: This sample comes from healthy Belgian adults, several CMV seropositive, around 26 seronegative.

The V gene end was trimmed by 4 bases and the J gene end by 3 bases; junction bases not matched to a gene: 6. The length of the CDR3 is 16 residues. Germline CDR1 reads SNHLY; CDR2 reads FYNNEI. The sort gate was single viable CD3+CD4+CD8-CD45RO+ cells for memory CD4+ T cells. Per the original data handling: Out-of-frame sequences were removed, leaving 2 million to 2.5 million distinct TCRbeta sequences. Method: immunoSEQ multiplex PCR; TCRdb's copy keeps in-frame clones and lacks some. V and J calls and clone size are copied from that table; D and trimming were computed from the DNA. The sample lists tens of thousands of clones; about 78% were seen once.

Specimen: memory CD4+ T cells from blood. The sequence came from an adult in good health and CMV-seropositive. This chain connects TRBV2 to TRBJ1-3; TRBD1 aligns across 10 bases. The CDR3 nucleotides are TGTGCCAGCAGTGTCGACAGGGGGCAGTTTGGAAACACCATATATTTT. This translates into CASSVDRGQFGNTIYF.